This TCR beta chain is drawn from a study of tumor-infiltrating lymphocytes in primary liver carcinoma. Study-level background: Patients included men and women of 30 to 69 years. Whole-study findings and limits: Against blood, tumors held a significantly higher top-250-clone fraction (p = 0.039). Presence in all five tumor regions was observed for only about 7-25% of top clones.

There are 15 residues in the CDR3. V was clipped by 2 bases and J by 3 bases, with 11 bases between them. From germline, CDR1 is SGHAT and CDR2 FQNNGV. Many counts were recorded for this clonotype. Its antigen is not known. This may be a read error, as it is one base from a much larger clone. TCR beta cDNA came from around 0.5 ug total RNA, primed with a constant-region primer. Slightly modified ARM-PCR with three nested multiplex PCR rounds yielded TCR beta libraries. TRBV1-TRBV30 forward and Cbeta reverse primers drove the first two roughly 10-cycle rounds. TCRdb ran MiXCR on the multiplex PCR reads and lists one entry per CDR3 protein. The table records about 120,000 distinct CDR3 sequences, about 68% of them present only once. RNA and DNA were co-extracted from approximately 20-30 mg of unsorted bulk tissue.

This TCR came from a woman between 55 and 75 years old with primary liver carcinoma and hepatitis B virus infection. Sample: liver tumor tissue from sampling region 1. Noted subset: tumor region T1, superior pole. V is TRBV11-2 and J is TRBJ2-1; tentatively, D is TRBD2 (6 bases). CDR3 residues: CASSLHPSDYNEQFF. The CDR3 DNA reads as TGTGCCAGCAGCTTACACCCTAGCGACTACAATGAGCAGTTCTTC.